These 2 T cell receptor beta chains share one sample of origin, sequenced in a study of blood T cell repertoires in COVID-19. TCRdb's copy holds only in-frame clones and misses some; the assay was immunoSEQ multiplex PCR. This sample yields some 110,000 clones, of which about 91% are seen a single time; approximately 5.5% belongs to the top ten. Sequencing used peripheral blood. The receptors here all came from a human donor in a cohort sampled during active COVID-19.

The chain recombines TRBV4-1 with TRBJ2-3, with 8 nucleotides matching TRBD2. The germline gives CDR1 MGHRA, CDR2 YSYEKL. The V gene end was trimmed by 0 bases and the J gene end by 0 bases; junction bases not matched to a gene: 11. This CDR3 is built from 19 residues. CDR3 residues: CASSQEKAGVHPSTDTQYF. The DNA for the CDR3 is TGCGCCAGCAGCCAAGAGAAAGCGGGAGTTCACCCTAGCACAGATACGCAGTATTTT.

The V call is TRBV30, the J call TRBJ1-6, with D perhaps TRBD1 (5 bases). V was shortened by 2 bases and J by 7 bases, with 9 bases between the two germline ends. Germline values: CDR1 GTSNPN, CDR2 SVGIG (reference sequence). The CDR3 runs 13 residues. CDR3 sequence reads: CAWSLSGNSPLHF. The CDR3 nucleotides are TGTGCCTGGAGTTTATCAGGGAATTCACCCCTCCACTTT. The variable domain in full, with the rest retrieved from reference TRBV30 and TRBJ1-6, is SQTIHQWPATLVQPVGSPLSLECTVEGTSNPNLYWYRQAAGRGLQLLFYSVGIGQISSEVPQNLSASRPQDRQFILSSKKLLLSDSGFYLCAWSLSGNSPLHFGNGTRLTVT.